A selection of T cell receptor beta chains follows, all from one sample in a study of cytomegalovirus exposure and HLA in healthy donors. The table came from immunoSEQ multiplex PCR; TCRdb's copy has only in-frame clones and leaves some out. The sample has fewer than 350,000 clones, 85% to 90% seen once. Sequences were obtained from PBMCs. These TCRs come from a woman younger than 30 in good health and CMV-seronegative. The CDR3 runs from the conserved cysteine through the conserved F or W. The order of the fields is J gene, clone size, V gene, D gene, CDR3 protein, CDR3 DNA. The D gene is left open where the match is weak. Some rows have no size entry. The others give once, few or many, or a class for an expanded clone.

TRBJ2-7 | . | TRBV25-1 | . | CASRRDYQSLYEQYF | TGTGCCAGCAGAAGAGACTATCAATCCCTCTACGAGCAGTACTTC
TRBJ2-7 | . | TRBV28 | . | CASRTGSSYEQYF | TGTGCCAGCAGGACTGGAAGCTCCTACGAGCAGTACTTC
TRBJ1-1 | . | TRBV4-1 | . | CASSQGSWESAVTEAFF | TGCGCCAGCAGCCAAGGTTCTTGGGAGAGTGCTGTCACTGAAGCTTTCTTT
TRBJ2-7 | . | TRBV18 | . | CASSPPGRSAGYEQYF | TGTGCCAGCTCACCACCGGGGAGATCTGCGGGCTACGAGCAGTACTTC
TRBJ2-5 | . | TRBV9 | . | CASSVGSTQETQYF | TGTGCCAGCAGCGTAGGTTCAACTCAAGAGACCCAGTACTTC
TRBJ1-1 | few | TRBV11-2 | . | CASRKGVHTEAFF | TGTGCCAGCAGGAAGGGGGTCCACACTGAAGCTTTCTTT
TRBJ2-1 | . | TRBV27 | . | CASSLSGDGRGEQFF | TGTGCCAGCAGTTTATCCGGAGACGGTCGGGGTGAGCAGTTCTTC
TRBJ1-5 | . | TRBV28 | TRBD1 | CASSQDYWGQRQGGLIGNQPQHF | TGTGCCAGCAGTCAGGATTACTGGGGGCAAAGACAGGGAGGCCTCATAGGCAATCAGCCCCAGCATTTT
TRBJ2-7 | once | TRBV10-3 | TRBD1 | CAISSGTGGVEQYF | TGTGCCATCAGTTCCGGGACAGGGGGTGTCGAGCAGTACTTC
TRBJ2-5 | . | TRBV15 | . | CATSRQETSGWETQYF | TGTGCCACCAGCAGACAAGAGACGTCAGGGTGGGAGACCCAGTACTTC
TRBJ2-1 | . | TRBV30 | TRBD2 | CACGGLAYNEQFF | TGTGCCTGTGGGGGACTAGCGTACAATGAGCAGTTCTTC
TRBJ2-5 | . | TRBV6-5 | . | CASCQARALETQYF | TGTGCCAGCTGCCAGGCGAGGGCCTTAGAGACCCAGTACTTC
TRBJ1-1 | . | TRBV30 | . | CAWSVRVTDTEAFF | TGTGCCTGGAGTGTACGGGTGACGGACACTGAAGCTTTCTTT
TRBJ2-1 | . | TRBV5-1 | . | CASSSRESYNEQFF | TGCGCCAGCAGCTCCCGTGAGTCCTACAATGAGCAGTTCTTC
TRBJ1-6 | . | TRBV28 | . | CASTGQGLSSPLHF | TGTGCCAGCACGGGCCAGGGTTTAAGTTCACCCCTCCACTTT
TRBJ2-7 | once | TRBV5-1 | . | CASSLTGVPYEQYF | TGCGCCAGCAGCTTAACGGGAGTTCCGTACGAGCAGTACTTC
TRBJ2-3 | . | TRBV6-1 | TRBD2 | CASSARSREASDTQYF | TGTGCCAGCAGTGCTAGATCGCGGGAGGCCTCCGATACGCAGTATTTT
TRBJ2-1 | . | TRBV19 | TRBD2 | CASSILTSGSNEQFF | TGTGCCAGTAGTATCTTGACTAGCGGAAGCAATGAGCAGTTCTTC
TRBJ2-3 | . | TRBV10-3 | . | CAIGELRADTQYF | TGTGCCATCGGGGAGCTGAGGGCAGATACGCAGTATTTT
TRBJ2-7 | . | TRBV27 | . | CASSLYGEQYF | TGTGCCAGCAGTTTATACGGCGAGCAGTACTTC
TRBJ2-2 | once | TRBV7-3 | . | CASSLGSRAGELFF | TGTGCCAGCAGCCTCGGGAGTAGGGCCGGGGAGCTGTTTTTT
TRBJ2-1 | . | TRBV6-5 | TRBD2 | CASSYLGLADLNEQFF | TGTGCCAGCAGTTACTTGGGACTAGCGGACCTCAATGAGCAGTTCTTC
TRBJ2-2 | . | TRBV4-3 | TRBD2 | CASSNGGRGAGELFF | TGCGCCAGCTCTAACGGCGGGAGGGGCGCCGGGGAGCTGTTTTTT
TRBJ1-3 | . | TRBV5-1 | TRBD1 | CASSQLGQASSGNTIYF | TGCGCCAGCAGCCAACTCGGACAGGCGAGCTCTGGAAACACCATATATTTT
TRBJ1-2 | . | TRBV28 | TRBD1 | CASSPTGQGGGYTF | TGTGCCAGCAGTCCTACGGGACAGGGTGGTGGCTACACCTTC
TRBJ2-1 | . | TRBV27 | TRBD2 | CASSLSGTSGIIYEQFF | TGTGCCAGCAGTTTATCCGGGACTAGCGGGATTATATATGAGCAGTTCTTC
TRBJ2-7 | . | TRBV29-1 | . | CSVGYQGHTSYEQYF | TGCAGCGTTGGGTATCAGGGGCATACCTCCTACGAGCAGTACTTC
TRBJ2-7 | . | TRBV6-6 | TRBD2 | CASSYGTSVSYEQYF | TGTGCCAGCAGTTACGGGACTAGCGTTTCCTACGAGCAGTACTTC
TRBJ2-1 | . | TRBV15 | TRBD2 | CATRDAYRDYYNEQFF | TGTGCCACCAGAGACGCCTACCGGGACTACTACAATGAGCAGTTCTTC
TRBJ2-2 | . | TRBV5-6 | . | CASSLGQGRAELFF | TGTGCCAGCAGCTTGGGGCAGGGTAGGGCGGAGCTGTTTTTT
TRBJ2-7 | . | TRBV9 | TRBD2 | CASSGTSGNYEQYF | TGTGCCAGCAGCGGAACTAGCGGAAACTACGAGCAGTACTTC
TRBJ1-1 | . | TRBV7-2 | TRBD1 | CASRGDSLSEAFF | TGTGCCAGCAGGGGGGACAGTTTAAGTGAAGCTTTCTTT
TRBJ2-5 | . | TRBV30 | TRBD1 | CASKTGQTLQETQYF | TGTGCCTCAAAAACGGGACAGACCCTACAAGAGACCCAGTACTTC
TRBJ2-3 | . | TRBV27 | . | CASSLVGLRTDTQYF | TGTGCCAGCAGTTTAGTGGGACTTCGCACAGATACGCAGTATTTT
TRBJ2-7 | once | TRBV15 | . | CATSRDRTVTYEQYF | TGTGCCACCAGCAGAGATAGGACAGTTACCTACGAGCAGTACTTC
TRBJ1-3 | . | TRBV5-6 | . | CASSPQASGNTIYF | TGTGCCAGCAGCCCCCAAGCGTCTGGAAACACCATATATTTT
TRBJ2-5 | . | TRBV5-1 | . | CASSLSRVYGETQYF | TGCGCCAGCAGCTTGTCCCGGGTCTATGGAGAGACCCAGTACTTC
TRBJ2-5 | . | TRBV5-1 | TRBD2 | CASSPIPLTSGRRETQYF | TGCGCCAGCAGCCCAATACCCCTAACTAGCGGAAGGAGGGAGACCCAGTACTTC
TRBJ2-3 | . | TRBV11-1 | TRBD2 | CASSPLEGREFYTQYF | TGTGCCAGCAGCCCTCTAGAGGGGCGGGAGTTCTATACGCAGTATTTT
TRBJ2-7 | . | TRBV19 | TRBD2 | CASSTKLAGGPQEQYF | TGTGCCAGTAGTACGAAACTAGCGGGAGGGCCTCAGGAGCAGTACTTC